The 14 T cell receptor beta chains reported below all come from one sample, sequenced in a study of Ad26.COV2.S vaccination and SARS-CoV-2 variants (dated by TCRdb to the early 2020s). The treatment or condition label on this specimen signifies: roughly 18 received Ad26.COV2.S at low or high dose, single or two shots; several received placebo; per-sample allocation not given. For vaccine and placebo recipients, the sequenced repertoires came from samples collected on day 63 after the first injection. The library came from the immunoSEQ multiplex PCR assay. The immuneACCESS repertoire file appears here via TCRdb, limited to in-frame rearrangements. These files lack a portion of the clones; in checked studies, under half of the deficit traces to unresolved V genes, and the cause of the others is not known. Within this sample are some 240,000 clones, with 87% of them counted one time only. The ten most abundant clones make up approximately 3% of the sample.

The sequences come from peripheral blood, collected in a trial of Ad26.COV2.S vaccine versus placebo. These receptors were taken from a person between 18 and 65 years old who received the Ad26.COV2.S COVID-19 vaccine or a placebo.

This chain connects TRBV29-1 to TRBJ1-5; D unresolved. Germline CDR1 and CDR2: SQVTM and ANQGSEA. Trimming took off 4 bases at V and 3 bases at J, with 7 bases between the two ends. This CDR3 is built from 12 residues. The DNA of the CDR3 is TGCAGCGTTGCTAACACCAATCAGCCCCAGCATTTT. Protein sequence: CSVANTNQPQHF.

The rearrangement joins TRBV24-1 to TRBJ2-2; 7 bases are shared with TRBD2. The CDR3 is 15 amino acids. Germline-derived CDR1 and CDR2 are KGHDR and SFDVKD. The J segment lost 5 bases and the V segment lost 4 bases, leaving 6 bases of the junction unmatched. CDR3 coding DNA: TGTGCCACCAGTGACGGGGGAGGGTGGACCGGGGAGCTGTTTTTT. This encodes CATSDGGGWTGELFF.

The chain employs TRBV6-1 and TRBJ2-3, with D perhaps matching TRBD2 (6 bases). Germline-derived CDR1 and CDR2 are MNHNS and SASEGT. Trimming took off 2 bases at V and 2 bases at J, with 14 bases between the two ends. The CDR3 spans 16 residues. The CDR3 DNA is TGTGCCAGCAGTGAATCTGGGGGAGGAATCACAGATACGCAGTATTTT. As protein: CASSESGGGITDTQYF.

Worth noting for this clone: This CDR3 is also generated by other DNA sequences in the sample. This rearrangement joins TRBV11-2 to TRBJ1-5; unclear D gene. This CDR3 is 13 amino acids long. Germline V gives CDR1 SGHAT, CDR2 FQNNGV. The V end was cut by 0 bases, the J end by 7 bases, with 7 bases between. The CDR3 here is CASSLDRAQPQHF. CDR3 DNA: TGTGCCAGCAGCTTAGATAGGGCCCAGCCCCAGCATTTT.

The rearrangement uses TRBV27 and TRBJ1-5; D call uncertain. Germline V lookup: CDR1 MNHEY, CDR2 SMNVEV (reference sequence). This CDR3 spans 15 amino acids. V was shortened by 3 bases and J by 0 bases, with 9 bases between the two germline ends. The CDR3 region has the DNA TGTGCCAGCAGTTTCGGGGTAAATAGCAATCAGCCCCAGCATTTT. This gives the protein CASSFGVNSNQPQHF.

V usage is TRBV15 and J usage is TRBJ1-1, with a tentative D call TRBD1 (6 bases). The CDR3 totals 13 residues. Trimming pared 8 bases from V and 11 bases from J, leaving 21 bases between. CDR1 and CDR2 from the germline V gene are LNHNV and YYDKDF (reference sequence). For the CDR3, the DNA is TGTGCCACCGAGTTACAGGGCTCGCAGGTCGCTTTCTTT. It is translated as CATELQGSQVAFF. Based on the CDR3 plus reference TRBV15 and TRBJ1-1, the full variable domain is DAMVIQNPRYQVTQFGKPVTLSCSQTLNHNVMYWYQQKSSQAPKLLFHYYDKDFNNEADTPDNFQSRRPNTSFCFLDIRSPGLGDTAMYLCATELQGSQVAFFGQGTRLTVV.

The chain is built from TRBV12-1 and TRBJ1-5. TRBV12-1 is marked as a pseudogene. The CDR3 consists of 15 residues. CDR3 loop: CASSLRGAPDQPQHF. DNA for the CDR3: TGTGCCAGCAGCTTACGGGGGGCCCCTGATCAGCCCCAGCATTTT.

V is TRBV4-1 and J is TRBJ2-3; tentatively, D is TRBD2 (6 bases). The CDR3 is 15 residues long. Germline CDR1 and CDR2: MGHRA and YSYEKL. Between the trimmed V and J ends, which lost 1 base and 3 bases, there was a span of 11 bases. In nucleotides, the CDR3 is TGCGCCAGCAGCCAAGGGGGGGAAAATACAGATACGCAGTATTTT. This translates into CASSQGGENTDTQYF.

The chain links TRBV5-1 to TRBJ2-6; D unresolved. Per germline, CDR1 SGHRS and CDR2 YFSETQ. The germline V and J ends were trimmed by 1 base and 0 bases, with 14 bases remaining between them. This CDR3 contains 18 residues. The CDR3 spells CASSLRGVVSSGANVLTF. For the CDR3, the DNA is TGCGCCAGCAGCTTGAGAGGCGTTGTTAGCTCTGGGGCCAACGTCCTGACTTTC. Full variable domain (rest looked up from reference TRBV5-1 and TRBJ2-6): KAGVTQTPRYLIKTRGQQVTLSCSPISGHRSVSWYQQTPGQGLQFLFEYFSETQRNKGNFPGRFSGRQFSNSRSEMNVSTLELGDSALYLCASSLRGVVSSGANVLTFGAGSRLTVL.

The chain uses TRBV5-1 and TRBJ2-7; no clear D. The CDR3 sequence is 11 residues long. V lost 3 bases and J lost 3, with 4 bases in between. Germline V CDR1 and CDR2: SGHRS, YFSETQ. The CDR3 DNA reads TGCGCCAGCAGCTCCCGCTACGAGCAGTACGTC. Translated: CASSSRYEQYV.

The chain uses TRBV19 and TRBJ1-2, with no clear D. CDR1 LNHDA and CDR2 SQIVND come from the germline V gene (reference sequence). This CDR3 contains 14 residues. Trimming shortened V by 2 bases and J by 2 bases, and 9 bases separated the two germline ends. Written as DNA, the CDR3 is TGTGCCAGTAGTATAATGGACGGGAACTATGGCTACACCTTC. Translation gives CASSIMDGNYGYTF.

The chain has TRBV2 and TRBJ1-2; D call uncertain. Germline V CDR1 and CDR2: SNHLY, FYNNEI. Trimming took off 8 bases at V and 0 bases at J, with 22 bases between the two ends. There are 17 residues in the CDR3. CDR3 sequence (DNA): TGTGCCAGCCTGGCATTGTTGCTACAGCGATCTAACTATGGCTACACCTTC. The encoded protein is CASLALLLQRSNYGYTF.

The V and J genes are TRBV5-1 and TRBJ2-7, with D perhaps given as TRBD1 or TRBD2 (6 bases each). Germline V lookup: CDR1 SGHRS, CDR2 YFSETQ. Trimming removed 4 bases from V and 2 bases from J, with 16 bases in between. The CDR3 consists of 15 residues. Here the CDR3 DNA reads TGCGCCAGCAGCCTACGTACCGGGGGCCCCTACGAGCAGTACTTC. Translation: CASSLRTGGPYEQYF.

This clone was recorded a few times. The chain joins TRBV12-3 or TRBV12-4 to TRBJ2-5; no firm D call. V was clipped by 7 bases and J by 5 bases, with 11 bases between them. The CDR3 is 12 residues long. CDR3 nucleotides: TGTGCCAGCACTCGGTTCGGGGAGACCCAGTACTTC. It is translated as CASTRFGETQYF.